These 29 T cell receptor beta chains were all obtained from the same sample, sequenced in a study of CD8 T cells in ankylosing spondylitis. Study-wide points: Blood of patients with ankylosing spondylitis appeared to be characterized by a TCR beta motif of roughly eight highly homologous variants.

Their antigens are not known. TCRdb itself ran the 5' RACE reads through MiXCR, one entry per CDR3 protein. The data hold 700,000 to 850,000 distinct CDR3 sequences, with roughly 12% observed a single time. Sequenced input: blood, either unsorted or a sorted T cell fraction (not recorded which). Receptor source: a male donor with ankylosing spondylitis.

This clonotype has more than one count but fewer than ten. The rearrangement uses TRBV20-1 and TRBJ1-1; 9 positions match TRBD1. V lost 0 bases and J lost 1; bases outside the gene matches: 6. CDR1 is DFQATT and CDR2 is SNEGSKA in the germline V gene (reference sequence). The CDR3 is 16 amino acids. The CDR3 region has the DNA TGCAGTGCTAGAGATCCTGGGACAGGGCCGAACACTGAAGCTTTCTTT. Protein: CSARDPGTGPNTEAFF.

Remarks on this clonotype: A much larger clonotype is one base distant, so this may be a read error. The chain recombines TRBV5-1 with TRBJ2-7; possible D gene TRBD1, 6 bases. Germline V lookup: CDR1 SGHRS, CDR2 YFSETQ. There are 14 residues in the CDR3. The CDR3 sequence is CASGFLGARYEQYF. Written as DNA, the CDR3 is TGCGCCAGCGGCTTCTTGGGGGCGCGGTACGAGCAGTACTTC.

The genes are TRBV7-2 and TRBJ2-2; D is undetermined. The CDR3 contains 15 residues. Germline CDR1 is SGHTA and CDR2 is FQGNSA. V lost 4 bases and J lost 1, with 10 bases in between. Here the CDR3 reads CASSSRTVNTGELFF. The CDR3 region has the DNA TGTGCCAGCAGCTCGAGGACGGTGAACACCGGGGAGCTGTTTTTT.

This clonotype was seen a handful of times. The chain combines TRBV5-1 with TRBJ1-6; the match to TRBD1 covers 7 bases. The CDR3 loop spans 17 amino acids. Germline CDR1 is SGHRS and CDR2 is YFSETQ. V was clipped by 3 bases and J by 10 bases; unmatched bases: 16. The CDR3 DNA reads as TGCGCCAGCAGCTCGAGTACCCCGGGACAGAGTGGATCACCCCTCCACTTT. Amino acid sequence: CASSSSTPGQSGSPLHF. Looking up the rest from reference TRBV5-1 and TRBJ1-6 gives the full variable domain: KAGVTQTPRYLIKTRGQQVTLSCSPISGHRSVSWYQQTPGQGLQFLFEYFSETQRNKGNFPGRFSGRQFSNSRSEMNVSTLELGDSALYLCASSSSTPGQSGSPLHFGNGTRLTVT.

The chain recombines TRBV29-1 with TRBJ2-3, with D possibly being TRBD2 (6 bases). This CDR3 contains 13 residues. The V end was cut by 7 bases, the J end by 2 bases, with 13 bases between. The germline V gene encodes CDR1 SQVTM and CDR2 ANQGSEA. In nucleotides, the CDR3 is TGCAGCGCTGGGACTTCTCCCACAGATACGCAGTATTTT. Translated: CSAGTSPTDTQYF.

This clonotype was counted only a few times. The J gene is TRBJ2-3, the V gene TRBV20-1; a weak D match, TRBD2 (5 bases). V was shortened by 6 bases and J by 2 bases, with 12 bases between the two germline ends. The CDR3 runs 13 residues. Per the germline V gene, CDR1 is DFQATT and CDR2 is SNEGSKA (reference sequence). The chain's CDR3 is CSAGERVTDTQYF. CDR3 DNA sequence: TGCAGTGCAGGAGAGAGGGTCACAGATACGCAGTATTTT.

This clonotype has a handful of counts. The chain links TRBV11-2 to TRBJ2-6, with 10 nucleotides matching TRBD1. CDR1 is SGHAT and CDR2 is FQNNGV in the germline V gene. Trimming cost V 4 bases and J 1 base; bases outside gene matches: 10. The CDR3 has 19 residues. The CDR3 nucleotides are TGTGCCAGCAGCTCCTTACGGGACAGGGGAGTATCTGGGGCCAACGTCCTGACTTTC. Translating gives CASSSLRDRGVSGANVLTF.

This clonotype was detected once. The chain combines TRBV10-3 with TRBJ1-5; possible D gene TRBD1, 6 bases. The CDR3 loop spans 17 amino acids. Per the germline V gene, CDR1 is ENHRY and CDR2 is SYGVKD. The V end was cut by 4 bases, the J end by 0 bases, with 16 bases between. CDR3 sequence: CAISAGARAYSNQPQHF. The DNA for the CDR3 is TGTGCCATCAGTGCGGGGGCACGGGCTTATAGCAATCAGCCCCAGCATTTT.

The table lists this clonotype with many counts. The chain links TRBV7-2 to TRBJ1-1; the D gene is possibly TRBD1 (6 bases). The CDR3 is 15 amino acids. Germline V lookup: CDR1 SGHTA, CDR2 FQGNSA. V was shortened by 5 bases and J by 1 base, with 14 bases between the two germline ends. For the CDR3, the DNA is TGTGCCAGCAGCCATACCTGGACAGCGAACACTGAAGCTTTCTTT. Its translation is CASSHTWTANTEAFF.

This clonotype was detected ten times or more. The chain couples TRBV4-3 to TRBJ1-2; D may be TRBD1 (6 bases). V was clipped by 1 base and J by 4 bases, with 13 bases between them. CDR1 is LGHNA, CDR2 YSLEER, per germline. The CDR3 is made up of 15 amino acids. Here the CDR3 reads CASSQATGRAYGYTF. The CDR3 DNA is TGCGCCAGCAGCCAAGCCACAGGGAGGGCCTATGGCTACACCTTC.

This CDR3 is CASSQSPLPFGEQYF. The CDR3 region has the DNA TGCGCCAGCAGCCAAAGTCCCCTCCCCTTTGGGGAGCAGTACTTC. The chain joins TRBV4-1 to TRBJ2-7; the D is unclear. The germline V gene encodes CDR1 MGHRA and CDR2 YSYEKL. Trimming cost V 2 bases and J 7 bases, with 18 bases left between them. This CDR3 has 15 residues.

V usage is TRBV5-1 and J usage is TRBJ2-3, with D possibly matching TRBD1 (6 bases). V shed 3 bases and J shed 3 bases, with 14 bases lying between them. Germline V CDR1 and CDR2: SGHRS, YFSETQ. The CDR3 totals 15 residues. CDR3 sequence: CASSSGPTGTDTQYF. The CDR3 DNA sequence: TGCGCCAGCAGCTCCGGGCCCACAGGGACAGATACGCAGTATTTT.

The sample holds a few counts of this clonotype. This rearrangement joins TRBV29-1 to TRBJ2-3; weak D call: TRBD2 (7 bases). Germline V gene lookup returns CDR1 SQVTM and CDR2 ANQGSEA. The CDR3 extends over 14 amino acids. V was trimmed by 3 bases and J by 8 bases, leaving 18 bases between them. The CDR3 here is CSVESGARGGTQYF. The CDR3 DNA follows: TGCAGCGTTGAGTCAGGGGCGCGCGGGGGTACGCAGTATTTT.

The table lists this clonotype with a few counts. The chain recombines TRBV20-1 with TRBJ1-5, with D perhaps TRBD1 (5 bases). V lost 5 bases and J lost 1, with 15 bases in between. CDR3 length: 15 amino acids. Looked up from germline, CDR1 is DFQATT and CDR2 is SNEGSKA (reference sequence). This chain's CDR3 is CSAGSIRGSNQPQHF. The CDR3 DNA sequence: TGCAGTGCTGGGTCTATAAGGGGAAGCAATCAGCCCCAGCATTTT.

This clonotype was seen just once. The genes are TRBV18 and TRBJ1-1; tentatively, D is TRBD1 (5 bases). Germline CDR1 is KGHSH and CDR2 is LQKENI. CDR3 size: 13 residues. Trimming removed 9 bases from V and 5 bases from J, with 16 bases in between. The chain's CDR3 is CASWNGAGTEAFF. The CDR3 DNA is TGTGCCAGTTGGAACGGGGCGGGAACTGAAGCTTTCTTT.

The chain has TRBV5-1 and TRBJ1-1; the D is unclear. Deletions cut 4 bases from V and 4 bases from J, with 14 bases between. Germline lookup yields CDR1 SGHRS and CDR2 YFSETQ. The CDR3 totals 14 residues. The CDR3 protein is CASSIQEGRTEAFF. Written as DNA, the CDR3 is TGCGCCAGCAGCATCCAGGAGGGCCGCACTGAAGCTTTCTTT.

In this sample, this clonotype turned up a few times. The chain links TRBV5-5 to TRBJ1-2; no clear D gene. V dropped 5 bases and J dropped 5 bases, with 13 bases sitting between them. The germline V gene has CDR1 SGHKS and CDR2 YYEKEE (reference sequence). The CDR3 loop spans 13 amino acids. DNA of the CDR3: TGTGCCAGCAGTTTGTCCTTCCATTATGGCTACACCTTC. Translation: CASSLSFHYGYTF.

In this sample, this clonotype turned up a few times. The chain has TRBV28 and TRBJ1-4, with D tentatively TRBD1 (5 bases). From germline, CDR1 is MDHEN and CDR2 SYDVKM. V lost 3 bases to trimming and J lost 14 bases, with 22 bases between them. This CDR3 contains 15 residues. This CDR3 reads CASSFYGQLRKGLFF. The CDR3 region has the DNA TGTGCCAGCAGTTTTTACGGTCAGCTGCGGAAGGGGCTGTTTTTT.

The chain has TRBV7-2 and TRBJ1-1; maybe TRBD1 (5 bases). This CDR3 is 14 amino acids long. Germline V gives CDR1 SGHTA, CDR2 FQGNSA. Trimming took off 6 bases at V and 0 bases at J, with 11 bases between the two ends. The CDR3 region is CASRRDPLNTEAFF. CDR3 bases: TGTGCCAGCAGGCGGGACCCCCTGAACACTGAAGCTTTCTTT.

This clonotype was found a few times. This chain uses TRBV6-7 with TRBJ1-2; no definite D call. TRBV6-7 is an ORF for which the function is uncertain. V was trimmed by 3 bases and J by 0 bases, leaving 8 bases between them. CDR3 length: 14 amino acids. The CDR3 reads CASSYRPANYGYTF. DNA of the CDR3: TGTGCCAGCAGTTATCGTCCGGCTAACTATGGCTACACCTTC.

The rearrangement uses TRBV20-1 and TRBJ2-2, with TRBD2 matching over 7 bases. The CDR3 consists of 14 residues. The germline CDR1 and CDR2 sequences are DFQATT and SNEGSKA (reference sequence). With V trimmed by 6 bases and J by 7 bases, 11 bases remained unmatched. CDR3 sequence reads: CSARTGGADGELFF. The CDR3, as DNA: TGCAGTGCACGGACGGGAGGAGCAGACGGGGAGCTGTTTTTT.

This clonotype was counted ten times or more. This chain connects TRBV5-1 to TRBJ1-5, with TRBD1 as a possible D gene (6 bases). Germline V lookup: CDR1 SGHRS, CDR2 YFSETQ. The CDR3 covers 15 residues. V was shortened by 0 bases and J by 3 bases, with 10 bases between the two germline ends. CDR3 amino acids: CASSLVDSLNQPQHF. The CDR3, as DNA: TGCGCCAGCAGCTTGGTGGACAGCCTCAATCAGCCCCAGCATTTT.

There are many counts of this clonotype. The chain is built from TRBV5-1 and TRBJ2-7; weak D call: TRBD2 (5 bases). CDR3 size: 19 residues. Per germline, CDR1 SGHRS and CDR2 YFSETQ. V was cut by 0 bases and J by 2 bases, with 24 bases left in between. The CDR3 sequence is CASSLELRRSEDLAYEQYF. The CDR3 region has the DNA TGCGCCAGCAGCTTGGAATTAAGGAGGTCGGAGGACCTAGCCTACGAGCAGTACTTC.

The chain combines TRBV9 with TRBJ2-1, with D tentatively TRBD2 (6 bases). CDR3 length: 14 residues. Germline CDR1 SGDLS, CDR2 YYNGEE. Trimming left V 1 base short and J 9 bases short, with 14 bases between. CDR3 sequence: CASSVTTSLAEQFF. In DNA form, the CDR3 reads TGTGCCAGCAGCGTAACGACTAGTCTTGCTGAGCAGTTCTTC.

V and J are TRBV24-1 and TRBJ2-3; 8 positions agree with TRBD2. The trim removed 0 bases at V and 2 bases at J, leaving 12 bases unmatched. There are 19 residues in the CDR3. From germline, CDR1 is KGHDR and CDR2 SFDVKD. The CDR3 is CATSDLQHTSGGITDTQYF. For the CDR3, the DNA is TGTGCCACCAGTGATTTGCAGCATACTAGCGGAGGGATCACAGATACGCAGTATTTT.

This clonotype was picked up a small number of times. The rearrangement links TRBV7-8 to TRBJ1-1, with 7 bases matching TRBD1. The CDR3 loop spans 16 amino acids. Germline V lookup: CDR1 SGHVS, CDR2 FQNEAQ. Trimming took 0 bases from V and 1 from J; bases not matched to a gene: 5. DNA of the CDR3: TGTGCCAGCAGCTTAGCGACAGGGCCCGAGAACACTGAAGCTTTCTTT. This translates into CASSLATGPENTEAFF.

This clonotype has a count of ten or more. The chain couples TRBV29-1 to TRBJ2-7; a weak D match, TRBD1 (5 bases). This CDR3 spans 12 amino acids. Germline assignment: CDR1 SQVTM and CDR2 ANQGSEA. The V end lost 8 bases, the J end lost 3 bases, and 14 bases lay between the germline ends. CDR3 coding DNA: TGCAGCACTCGATCCCAGGGCTACGAGCAGTACTTC. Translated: CSTRSQGYEQYF.

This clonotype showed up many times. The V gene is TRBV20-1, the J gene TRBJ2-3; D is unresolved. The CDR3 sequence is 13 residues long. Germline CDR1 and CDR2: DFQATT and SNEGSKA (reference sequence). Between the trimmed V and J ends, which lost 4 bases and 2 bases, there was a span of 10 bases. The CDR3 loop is CSAIGLYTDTQYF. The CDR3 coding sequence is TGCAGTGCTATTGGGCTGTACACAGATACGCAGTATTTT.

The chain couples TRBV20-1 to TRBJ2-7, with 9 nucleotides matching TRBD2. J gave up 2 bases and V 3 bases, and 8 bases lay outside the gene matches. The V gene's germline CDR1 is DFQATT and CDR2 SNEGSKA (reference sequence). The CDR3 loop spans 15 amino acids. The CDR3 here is CSARDPTSGTYEQYF. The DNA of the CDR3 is TGCAGTGCTAGGGACCCGACTAGCGGAACCTACGAGCAGTACTTC.